Listed here are 2 T cell receptor beta chains from one sample, sequenced in a study of blood T cells in healthy people across ages. Using a J-beta primer mix together with a sample-barcoded 5' primer, a second PCR was run for roughly 6 to 12 cycles. TCRdb re-analysed the 5' RACE reads in MiXCR, keeping a single row per CDR3 protein. Of roughly 680,000 distinct CDR3 sequences listed, over 40% are singletons. Source material: blood. Receptor source: a woman over 75 in good health.

In this sample, this clonotype turned up once. The chain is built from TRBV28 and TRBJ1-2; 7 nucleotides match TRBD1. CDR3 length equals 14 residues. The junction had 8 bases not matched to a gene; V was cut back by 6 bases and J by 4 bases. Germline V CDR1 and CDR2: MDHEN, SYDVKM. The CDR3 loop reads CASSVEQGSYGYTF. The CDR3 DNA reads as TGTGCCAGCAGCGTCGAACAGGGGTCCTATGGCTACACCTTC.

The chain carries TRBV27 and TRBJ2-1; D call uncertain. Trimming stripped 8 bases from V and 0 bases from J, with 11 bases between. Germline CDR1 reads MNHEY; CDR2 reads SMNVEV (reference sequence). The CDR3 spans 14 residues. The CDR3 sequence is CASGSGFSYNEQFF. CDR3 DNA sequence: TGTGCCAGCGGTTCAGGTTTCTCCTACAATGAGCAGTTCTTC.